Listed here are 22 T cell receptor beta chains from one sample, sequenced in a study of cytomegalovirus exposure and HLA in healthy donors. The PCR had 60 Vbeta and 13 Jbeta primers. The table came from immunoSEQ multiplex PCR; TCRdb's copy has only in-frame clones and leaves some out. Across over 100,000 clones, the top ten clones capture 6.5% to 7% of the sample. The sample was PBMCs. Receptors were obtained from a man aged 35-49 years in good health and CMV-seropositive.

The chain has TRBV4-2 and TRBJ1-1; tentative D call: TRBD1 (5 bases). CDR3 length equals 13 residues. Trimming stripped 8 bases from V and 2 bases from J, with 12 bases between. Per the germline V gene, CDR1 is LGHNA and CDR2 is YNFKEQ. The CDR3 nucleotides read TGTGCCAGCCGGCTCGACAGAAACACTGAAGCTTTCTTT. It translates to CASRLDRNTEAFF.

V is TRBV5-1 and J is TRBJ1-5, with 8 bases matching TRBD1. V shed 4 bases and J 9 bases; nucleotides not matched to a gene: 9. Germline V gene sequence: CDR1 SGHRS, CDR2 YFSETQ. The CDR3 is made up of 14 amino acids. CDR3 DNA sequence: TGCGCCAGCAGCCCCGGACAGGGCGGGGGGCCCCAGCATTTT. Its translation is CASSPGQGGGPQHF.

The chain carries TRBV11-2 and TRBJ1-3; TRBD1 agrees at 9 bases. The CDR3 has 15 residues. In germline, CDR1 is SGHAT, CDR2 FQNNGV. The ends lost 5 bases at V and 3 bases at J; junction bases unmatched: 5. The CDR3 sequence: CASSPRTGDGNTIYF. In DNA, the CDR3 is TGTGCCAGCAGCCCCCGGACAGGGGATGGAAACACCATATATTTT.

This chain uses TRBV10-1 with TRBJ2-5; 14 bases are shared with TRBD2. Per the germline V gene, CDR1 is WNHNN and CDR2 is SYGVQD (reference sequence). The CDR3 runs 18 residues. Trimming at V came to 0 bases and at J to 6 bases, leaving 9 bases not matched to a gene. CDR3 nucleotide sequence: TGCGCCAGCAGTGAGTCCGCCGGGACTAGCGGGAGTCGGAAGACCCAGTACTTC. It is translated as CASSESAGTSGSRKTQYF.

The rearrangement uses TRBV5-1 and TRBJ2-2, with 9 bases that match TRBD2. With V trimmed by 9 bases and J by 5 bases, 11 bases remained unmatched. The CDR3 consists of 15 residues. Germline CDR1 reads SGHRS; CDR2 reads YFSETQ. The CDR3 region is CATTPLAGRTGELFF. CDR3 DNA: TGCGCCACCACCCCCCTAGCGGGACGAACCGGGGAGCTGTTTTTT.

The chain couples TRBV5-1 to TRBJ2-5; 9 nucleotides match TRBD1. The CDR3 spans 15 residues. V lost 1 base to trimming and J lost 4 bases; unmatched junction nucleotides: 5. CDR1 and CDR2 (germline): SGHRS, YFSETQ. This CDR3 reads CASSLTGTGSETQYF. The CDR3 bases are TGCGCCAGCAGCTTGACAGGGACAGGGTCAGAGACCCAGTACTTC.

This chain connects TRBV5-4 to TRBJ2-7; the D gene is possibly TRBD1 (6 bases). The CDR3 covers 15 residues. In germline, CDR1 is SGHNT, CDR2 YYREEE (reference sequence). Trimming cost V 4 bases and J 5 bases, with 19 bases left between them. In DNA form, the CDR3 reads TGTGCCAGCAGCCCAGGACAGAGATATGGACACGAGCAGTACTTC. Its protein is CASSPGQRYGHEQYF.

This sequence joins TRBV6-1 and TRBJ1-1; D possibly corresponds to TRBD1 (5 bases). The CDR3 is made up of 17 amino acids. Looked up from germline, CDR1 is MNHNS and CDR2 is SASEGT. The V gene lost 0 bases and the J gene lost 5 bases, with 19 bases spanning the gap. The CDR3 loop is CASSEALGPGGGTEAFF. CDR3 DNA: TGTGCCAGCAGTGAAGCGCTAGGCCCCGGGGGAGGTACTGAAGCTTTCTTT.

The J gene is TRBJ1-1, the V gene TRBV27; D not resolved. The CDR3 length is 15 residues. Trimming stripped 6 bases from V and 4 bases from J, with 18 bases between. The germline gives CDR1 MNHEY, CDR2 SMNVEV (reference sequence). The chain's CDR3 is CASRVTPRERTEAFF. CDR3 DNA: TGTGCCAGCAGAGTCACGCCCCGGGAGCGCACTGAAGCTTTCTTT.

V is TRBV5-6 and J is TRBJ2-1; 7 nucleotides align to TRBD1. Germline-derived CDR1 and CDR2 are SGHDT and YYEEEE. The CDR3 is 16 residues long. After removal of 0 bases from V and 8 bases from J, the junction contained 11 bases not matched to a gene. CDR3 amino acids: CASSLGLDPGGHEQFF. DNA for the CDR3: TGTGCCAGCAGCTTGGGGTTAGACCCAGGGGGTCATGAGCAGTTCTTC.

The chain couples TRBV19 to TRBJ1-5, with 9 positions matching TRBD1. The CDR3 loop spans 14 amino acids. V shed 9 bases, J shed 7 bases, and the junction held 10 bases outside the gene matches. The V gene's germline CDR1 is LNHDA and CDR2 SQIVND (reference sequence). The CDR3 here is CASGTGRNEQPQHF. In DNA, the CDR3 is TGTGCCAGCGGGACAGGGCGAAATGAACAGCCCCAGCATTTT.

J is TRBJ1-1 and V is TRBV15; a weak D match, TRBD1 (5 bases). Germline V CDR1 and CDR2: LNHNV, YYDKDF (reference sequence). The germline V and J ends were trimmed by 3 bases and 4 bases, with 18 bases remaining between them. The CDR3 covers 16 residues. The CDR3 reads CATSRRVGAGGTEAFF. The CDR3 region has the DNA TGTGCCACCAGCAGGAGGGTTGGGGCGGGAGGCACTGAAGCTTTCTTT.

The chain carries TRBV5-1 and TRBJ1-5; 8 nucleotides agree with TRBD1. V lost 5 bases and J lost 6; bases outside the gene matches: 7. The CDR3 is 14 amino acids. Germline CDR1 reads SGHRS; CDR2 reads YFSETQ. In DNA form, the CDR3 reads TGCGCCAGCAGTCAAAGTACAGGGGGTCAGCCCCAGCATTTT. It specifies CASSQSTGGQPQHF.

The chain has TRBV6-5 and TRBJ2-2; possible D gene TRBD1, 5 bases. Trimming shortened V by 0 bases and J by 6 bases, and 14 bases separated the two germline ends. This CDR3 region has 16 residues. Germline V gene data show CDR1 as MNHEY and CDR2 as SVGAGI. This CDR3 reads CASSYSDSPRPGELFF. The CDR3 DNA is TGTGCCAGCAGTTACTCTGACAGTCCCCGTCCCGGGGAGCTGTTTTTT.

The rearrangement uses TRBV29-1 and TRBJ2-1; 8 nucleotides agree with TRBD2. Trimming removed 5 bases from V and 8 bases from J; junction bases left unmatched: 8. Germline V CDR1 and CDR2: SQVTM, ANQGSEA. This CDR3 contains 13 residues. The CDR3 DNA follows: TGCAGCGTTAGCGGGAGCACTATCGATGAGCAGTTCTTC. Encoded protein: CSVSGSTIDEQFF.

As for this clone: Other DNA sequences within the sample encode an identical CDR3. This chain joins TRBV9 and TRBJ2-1; D ambiguous. V lost 0 bases to trimming and J lost 1 base, with 5 bases between them. Germline values: CDR1 SGDLS, CDR2 YYNGEE. The CDR3 runs to 14 residues. The CDR3 region is CASSVASSYNEQFF. CDR3 sequence (DNA): TGTGCCAGCAGCGTAGCCAGTTCCTACAATGAGCAGTTCTTC.

This sequence joins TRBV6-6 and TRBJ1-2, with TRBD1 matching 9 bases. V shed 4 bases, J shed 5 bases, and the junction held 5 bases outside the gene matches. The CDR3 sequence is 14 residues long. The germline V gene has CDR1 MNHNY and CDR2 SVGAGI (reference sequence). CDR3 loop: CASSWTGVGYGYTF. DNA for the CDR3: TGTGCCAGCAGTTGGACAGGGGTAGGGTATGGCTACACCTTC.

The chain joins TRBV5-8 to TRBJ1-4; tentative D call: TRBD1 (5 bases). V lost 4 bases and J lost 4, with 11 bases in between. Germline values: CDR1 SGHTS, CDR2 YDEGEE. The CDR3 is 14 amino acids. CDR3 protein: CASSTDSFNEKLFF. CDR3 in DNA: TGTGCCAGCAGCACCGACAGCTTTAATGAAAAACTGTTTTTT.

The chain uses TRBV15 and TRBJ2-3; 9 bases align to TRBD2. The CDR3 covers 17 residues. Trimming removed 0 bases from V and 2 bases from J; junction bases left unmatched: 6. Looked up from germline, CDR1 is LNHNV and CDR2 is YYDKDF (reference sequence). The CDR3 DNA is TGTGCCACCAGCAGAGACGCGAAGCGGGAGGTCACAGATACGCAGTATTTT. This sequence encodes CATSRDAKREVTDTQYF.

The J gene is TRBJ2-1, the V gene TRBV15; D possibly corresponds to TRBD2 (6 bases). Germline-derived CDR1 and CDR2 are LNHNV and YYDKDF (reference sequence). Trimming removed 3 bases from V and 5 bases from J, with 17 bases in between. This CDR3 region has 16 residues. CDR3 sequence reads: CATSSPARWGDNEQFF. The CDR3 DNA is TGTGCCACCAGCAGCCCCGCCCGCTGGGGGGACAATGAGCAGTTCTTC.

This rearrangement joins TRBV6-1 to TRBJ2-7; tentatively, D is TRBD1 (7 bases). Between the trimmed V and J ends, which lost 4 bases and 2 bases, there was a span of 15 bases. The CDR3 has 15 amino acids. Germline V gene sequence: CDR1 MNHNS, CDR2 SASEGT. DNA for the CDR3: TGTGCCAGCAGTGCCGGACAGGCGGGGCCCTACGAGCAGTACTTC. Translated, it gives CASSAGQAGPYEQYF.

The chain carries TRBV7-8 and TRBJ1-2, with 7 bases matching TRBD1. Germline V gives CDR1 SGHVS, CDR2 FQNEAQ. The V and J ends lost 5 bases and 5 bases, in that order; junction bases with no gene match: 14. This CDR3 is built from 16 residues. The CDR3 DNA reads TGTGCCAGCAGCCCCACCGCGGGAGGGGGCGGTTATGGCTACACCTTC. As protein: CASSPTAGGGGYGYTF.